A selection of T cell receptor beta chains follows, all from one sample in a study of blood T cell repertoires in COVID-19. TCRdb's table, derived via immunoSEQ multiplex PCR, lists solely in-frame clones and lacks some. Among about 24,000 clones listed, approximately 86% were seen once. Sequencing was performed on peripheral blood. These receptors were collected from a man in his forties or fifties with active COVID-19. Each CDR3 is given with its conserved first and last residue. The order of the fields is D gene, clone size, J gene, V gene, CDR3 DNA, CDR3 protein. The D gene is left open where the match is weak. The size of a clone is reported for some rows only, either as once, few or many, or as a class for expanded clones.

D gene: NA; clone size: NA; J gene: TRBJ2-1; V gene: TRBV6-6; CDR3 DNA: TGTGCCAGCAGTTACGGGGGGGCCGGGTACAATGAGCAGTTCTTC; CDR3 protein: CASSYGGAGYNEQFF
D gene: TRBD2; clone size: once; J gene: TRBJ2-7; V gene: TRBV30; CDR3 DNA: TGTGCCTGGACCCACGGACTAGCGGGAGTCAACGAGCAGTACTTC; CDR3 protein: CAWTHGLAGVNEQYF
D gene: NA; clone size: few; J gene: TRBJ2-5; V gene: TRBV29-1; CDR3 DNA: TGCAGCGTTGAGAACAGACAAGAGACCCAGTACTTC; CDR3 protein: CSVENRQETQYF
D gene: TRBD2; clone size: NA; J gene: TRBJ2-2; V gene: TRBV25-1; CDR3 DNA: TGTGCCAGCAGTTCAGCGGGGGGCACCGGGGAGCTGTTTTTT; CDR3 protein: CASSSAGGTGELFF
D gene: NA; clone size: NA; J gene: TRBJ2-2; V gene: TRBV15; CDR3 DNA: TGTGCCACCAGCAGGGCACAGGGAACCGGGGAGCTGTTTTTT; CDR3 protein: CATSRAQGTGELFF
D gene: TRBD2; clone size: NA; J gene: TRBJ2-3; V gene: TRBV11-3; CDR3 DNA: TGTGCCAGCAGACTTGCGGGGGGACCTACAGATACGCAGTATTTT; CDR3 protein: CASRLAGGPTDTQYF
D gene: NA; clone size: NA; J gene: TRBJ1-4; V gene: TRBV7-9; CDR3 DNA: TGTGCCAGCAGCCCCGGACAGCCGATACCAACTAATGAAAAACTGTTTTTT; CDR3 protein: CASSPGQPIPTNEKLFF
D gene: TRBD1; clone size: NA; J gene: TRBJ2-3; V gene: TRBV2; CDR3 DNA: TGTGCCAGCAGGGACAGGGTGAGCACAGATACGCAGTATTTT; CDR3 protein: CASRDRVSTDTQYF
D gene: NA; clone size: NA; J gene: TRBJ2-1; V gene: TRBV5-1; CDR3 DNA: TGCGCCAGCAGCTTGGGGGGACTTAGTTACAATGAGCAGTTCTTC; CDR3 protein: CASSLGGLSYNEQFF
D gene: TRBD1; clone size: NA; J gene: TRBJ2-5; V gene: TRBV7-6; CDR3 DNA: TGTGCCAGCAGCTTAGCGACAGGGGTTGGGGCGACCCAGTACTTC; CDR3 protein: CASSLATGVGATQYF
D gene: TRBD1; clone size: NA; J gene: TRBJ1-2; V gene: TRBV6-1; CDR3 DNA: TGTGCCAGCAGTGAAGACAGGGGCTATGGCTACACCTTC; CDR3 protein: CASSEDRGYGYTF
D gene: TRBD1; clone size: NA; J gene: TRBJ2-3; V gene: TRBV28; CDR3 DNA: TGTGCCAGCAGCCCCCCGGGACAGGGAGATACGCAGTATTTT; CDR3 protein: CASSPPGQGDTQYF
D gene: NA; clone size: NA; J gene: TRBJ1-3; V gene: TRBV18; CDR3 DNA: TGTGCCAGCTCACCTACAGGGACGACTGGAAACACCATATATTTT; CDR3 protein: CASSPTGTTGNTIYF
D gene: NA; clone size: NA; J gene: TRBJ1-6; V gene: TRBV25-1; CDR3 DNA: TGTGCCAGCTTTGGGACATTTCGTTACATCTATAATTCACCCCTCCACTTT; CDR3 protein: CASFGTFRYIYNSPLHF
D gene: NA; clone size: once; J gene: TRBJ1-1; V gene: TRBV20-1; CDR3 DNA: TGCAGTGCTAGTCAGGCTGAAGCTTTCTTT; CDR3 protein: CSASQAEAFF